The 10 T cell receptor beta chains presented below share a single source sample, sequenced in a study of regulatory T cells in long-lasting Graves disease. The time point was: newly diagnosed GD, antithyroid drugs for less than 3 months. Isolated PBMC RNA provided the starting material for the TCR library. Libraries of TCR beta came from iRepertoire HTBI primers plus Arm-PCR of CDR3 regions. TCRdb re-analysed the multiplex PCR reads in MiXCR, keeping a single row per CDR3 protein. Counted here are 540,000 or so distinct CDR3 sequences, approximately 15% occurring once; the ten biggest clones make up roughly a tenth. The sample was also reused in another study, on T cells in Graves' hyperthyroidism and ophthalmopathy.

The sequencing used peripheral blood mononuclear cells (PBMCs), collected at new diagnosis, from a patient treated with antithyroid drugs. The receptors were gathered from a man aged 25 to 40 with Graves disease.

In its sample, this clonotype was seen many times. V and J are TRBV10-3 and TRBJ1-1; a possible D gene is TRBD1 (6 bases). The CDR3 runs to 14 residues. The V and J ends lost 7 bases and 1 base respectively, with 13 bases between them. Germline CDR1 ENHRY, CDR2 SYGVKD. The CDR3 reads CAIKIQQGNTEAFF. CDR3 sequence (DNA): TGTGCCATCAAGATCCAACAGGGGAACACTGAAGCTTTCTTT.

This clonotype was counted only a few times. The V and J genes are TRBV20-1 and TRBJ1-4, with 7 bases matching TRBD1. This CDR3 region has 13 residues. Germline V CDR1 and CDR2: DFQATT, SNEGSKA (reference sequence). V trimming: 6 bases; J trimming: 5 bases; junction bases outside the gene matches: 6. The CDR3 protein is CSARQGINEKLFF. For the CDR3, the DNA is TGCAGTGCCAGACAGGGTATAAATGAAAAACTGTTTTTT.

CDR3 sequence (DNA): TGTGCCAGCAGCTTAGACAATCAGCCCCAGCATTTT. Translated: CASSLDNQPQHF. This chain joins TRBV7-9 and TRBJ1-5; D is uncertain. Germline V gives CDR1 SEHNR, CDR2 FQNEAQ (reference sequence). V was shortened by 1 base and J by 3 bases, with 1 base between the two germline ends. The CDR3 totals 12 residues.

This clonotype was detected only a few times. CDR3 sequence (DNA): TGTGCCAGCAGCTTAGTTAACAGGGGGCTGGCTGGAAACACCATATATTTT. The encoded protein is CASSLVNRGLAGNTIYF. J is TRBJ1-3 and V is TRBV11-2; 9 nucleotides align to TRBD1. The CDR3 is 17 residues long. Germline CDR1 reads SGHAT; CDR2 reads FQNNGV. V lost 1 base to trimming and J lost 2 bases; unmatched junction nucleotides: 6.

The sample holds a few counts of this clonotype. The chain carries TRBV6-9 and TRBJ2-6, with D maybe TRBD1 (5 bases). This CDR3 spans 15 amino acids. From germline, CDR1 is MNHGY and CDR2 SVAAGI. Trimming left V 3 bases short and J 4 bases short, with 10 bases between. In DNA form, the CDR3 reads TGTGCCAGCAGTTACAGCAGGGCCGGGGCCAACGTCCTGACTTTC. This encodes CASSYSRAGANVLTF.

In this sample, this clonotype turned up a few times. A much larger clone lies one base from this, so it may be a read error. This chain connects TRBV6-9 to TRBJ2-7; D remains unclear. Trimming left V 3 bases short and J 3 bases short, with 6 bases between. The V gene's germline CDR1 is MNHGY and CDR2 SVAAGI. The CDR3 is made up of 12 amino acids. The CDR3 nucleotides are TGTGCCAGCAGTTACCCTAACTACGAGCAGTACTTC. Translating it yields CASSYPNYEQYF.

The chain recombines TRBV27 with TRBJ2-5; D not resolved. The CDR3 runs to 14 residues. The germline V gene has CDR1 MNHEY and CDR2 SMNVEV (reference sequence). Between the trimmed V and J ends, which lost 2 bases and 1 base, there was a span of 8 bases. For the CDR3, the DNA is TGTGCCAGCAGTTTACTGGGATTCCAAGAGACCCAGTACTTC. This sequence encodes CASSLLGFQETQYF.

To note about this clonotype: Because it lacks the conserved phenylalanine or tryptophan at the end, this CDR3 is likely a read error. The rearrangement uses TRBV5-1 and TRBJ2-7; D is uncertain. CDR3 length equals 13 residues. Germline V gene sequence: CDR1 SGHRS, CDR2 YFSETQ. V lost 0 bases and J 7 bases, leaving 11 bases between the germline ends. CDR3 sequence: CASSLGSPWEQYL. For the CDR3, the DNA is TGCGCCAGCAGCTTGGGGTCCCCTTGGGAGCAGTACCTC.

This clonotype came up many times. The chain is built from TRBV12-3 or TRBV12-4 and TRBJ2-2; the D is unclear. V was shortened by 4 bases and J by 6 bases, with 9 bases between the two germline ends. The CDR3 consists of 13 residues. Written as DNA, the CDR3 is TGTGCCAGCAGTTATTTACGGTCCGGGGAGCTGTTTTTT. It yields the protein CASSYLRSGELFF.

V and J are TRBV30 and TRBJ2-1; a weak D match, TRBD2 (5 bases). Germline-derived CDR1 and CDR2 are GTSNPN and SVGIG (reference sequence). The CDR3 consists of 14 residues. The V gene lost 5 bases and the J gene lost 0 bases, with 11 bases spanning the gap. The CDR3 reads CAWGSTSSYNEQFF. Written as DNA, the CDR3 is TGTGCCTGGGGGAGTACGAGCTCCTACAATGAGCAGTTCTTC.